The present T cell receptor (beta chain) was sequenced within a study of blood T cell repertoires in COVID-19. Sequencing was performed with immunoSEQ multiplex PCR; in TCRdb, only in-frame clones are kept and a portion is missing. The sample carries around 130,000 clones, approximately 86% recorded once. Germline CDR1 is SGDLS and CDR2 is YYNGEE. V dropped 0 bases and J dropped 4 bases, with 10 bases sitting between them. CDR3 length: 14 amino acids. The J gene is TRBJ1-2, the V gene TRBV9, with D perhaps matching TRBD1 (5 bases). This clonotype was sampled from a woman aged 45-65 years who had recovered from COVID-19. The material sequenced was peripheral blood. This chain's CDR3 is CASSVDPGRYGYTF. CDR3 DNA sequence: TGTGCCAGCAGCGTAGACCCAGGGCGCTATGGCTACACCTTC.